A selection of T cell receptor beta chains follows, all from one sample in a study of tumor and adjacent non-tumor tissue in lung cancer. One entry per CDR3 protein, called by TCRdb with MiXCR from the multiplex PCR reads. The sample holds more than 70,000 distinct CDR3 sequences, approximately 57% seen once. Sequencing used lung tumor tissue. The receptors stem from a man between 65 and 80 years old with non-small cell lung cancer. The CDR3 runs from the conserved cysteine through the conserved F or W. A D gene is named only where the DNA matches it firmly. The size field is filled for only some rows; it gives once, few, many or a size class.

cdr3_nt: TGTGCCAGCAACCATGAAAGGGTTAGCACTGAAGCTTTCTTT
cdr3_aa: CASNHERVSTEAFF
v_call: TRBV14
j_call: TRBJ1-1
clone_size: NA
d_call: NA

cdr3_nt: TGTGCCAGCAGCGCACGACAGGGGAGTGACACAGATACGCAGTATTTT
cdr3_aa: CASSARQGSDTDTQYF
v_call: TRBV11-2
j_call: TRBJ2-3
clone_size: NA
d_call: TRBD1

cdr3_nt: TGTGCCAGCAGCCAACAGCGGACAGTTCAAGGGACCGAATACTTC
cdr3_aa: CASSQQRTVQGTEYF
v_call: TRBV11-2
j_call: TRBJ2-5
clone_size: NA
d_call: NA

cdr3_nt: TGTGCCAGTAGCTCCATAGGCAGGCCTACAGAGACCCAGTACTTC
cdr3_aa: CASSSIGRPTETQYF
v_call: TRBV5-6
j_call: TRBJ2-5
clone_size: NA
d_call: NA

cdr3_nt: TGCATCGTTGCGAGAGATAGCAATCAGCCCCAGCATTTT
cdr3_aa: CIVARDSNQPQHF
v_call: TRBV29-1
j_call: TRBJ1-5
clone_size: once
d_call: NA

cdr3_nt: TGTGCCAGCGCCCTGTGGAGAGAACCTGACTATGGCTACACCTTC
cdr3_aa: CASALWREPDYGYTF
v_call: TRBV12-3/TRBV12-4
j_call: TRBJ1-2
clone_size: NA
d_call: NA

cdr3_nt: TGCGGCGTCTTAGGGACCTCTGGGGCCAACGTCCTGACTTTC
cdr3_aa: CGVLGTSGANVLTF
v_call: TRBV29-1
j_call: TRBJ2-6
clone_size: many
d_call: NA

cdr3_nt: TGTGCCAGCAGTGAACCCCTAGCGGGGGGGTCACGGGCCAGAAACGTTCAGTACTTC
cdr3_aa: CASSEPLAGGSRARNVQYF
v_call: TRBV6-1
j_call: TRBJ2-4
clone_size: NA
d_call: TRBD2

cdr3_nt: TGTGCCAGCACTCCCCCGGACAGGGCTAACTATGGCTACACCTTC
cdr3_aa: CASTPPDRANYGYTF
v_call: TRBV6-1
j_call: TRBJ1-2
clone_size: few
d_call: TRBD1

cdr3_nt: TGTGCCAGCAGCAACCCGGCGGCCACATCGCCCCAGCATTTT
cdr3_aa: CASSNPAATSPQHF
v_call: TRBV28
j_call: TRBJ1-5
clone_size: many
d_call: NA

cdr3_nt: TGTGCCAGCAGCTTAGGACGGACAGGAGGGGTCAGTGAGCAGTTCTTC
cdr3_aa: CASSLGRTGGVSEQFF
v_call: TRBV7-9
j_call: TRBJ2-1
clone_size: many
d_call: NA

cdr3_nt: TGTGCCAGCAGCTTGGAGGGGCAGTTGGGCGAGCAGTACTTC
cdr3_aa: CASSLEGQLGEQYF
v_call: TRBV5-1
j_call: TRBJ2-7
clone_size: NA
d_call: NA

cdr3_nt: TGCGCCAGCAGCTTGGGGACAGAGCGCTACAATGAGCAGTTCTTC
cdr3_aa: CASSLGTERYNEQFF
v_call: TRBV5-1
j_call: TRBJ2-1
clone_size: NA
d_call: NA

cdr3_nt: TGTGCCAGCAGCTTTTTGCGGGGGAGCACAGATACGCAGTATTTT
cdr3_aa: CASSFLRGSTDTQYF
v_call: TRBV5-5
j_call: TRBJ2-3
clone_size: NA
d_call: TRBD2

cdr3_nt: TGTGCCAGCCAGTGCATAGATACGCAGTATTTT
cdr3_aa: CASQCIDTQYF
v_call: TRBV6-5
j_call: TRBJ2-3
clone_size: NA
d_call: NA

cdr3_nt: TGTGCCAGCAGCTTAGATAGGGGGGGGCGCTACGAGCAGTACTTC
cdr3_aa: CASSLDRGGRYEQYF
v_call: TRBV11-2
j_call: TRBJ2-7
clone_size: medium-sized
d_call: NA